The sequence of this TCR beta chain was determined in a study of T cell changes during pregnancy in multiple sclerosis. Trimming pared 4 bases from V and 6 bases from J, leaving 15 bases between. There are 15 residues in the CDR3. Germline V lookup: CDR1 SGHTA, CDR2 FQGNSA. Sequenced by immunoSEQ multiplex PCR; TCRdb stores in-frame clones only, minus some. The repertoire has tens of thousands of clones, around 90% of them found once; the top ten carry about 0.51%. This clone is a singleton in its sample. The V and J genes are TRBV7-2 and TRBJ2-2, with D perhaps TRBD2 (5 bases). This clonotype was sampled from a female donor with multiple sclerosis, enrolled in a pregnancy study. This specimen consisted of CD4+ T cells from peripheral blood mononuclear cells, obtained in the second trimester of pregnancy. CDR3 amino acids: CASSYEGSSAGELFF. DNA of the CDR3: TGTGCCAGCAGCTATGAGGGATCCTCCGCCGGGGAGCTGTTTTTT.